The entry that follows covers one T cell receptor (beta chain) sequence. The data derive from a study of cytomegalovirus exposure and HLA in healthy donors. Looked up from germline, CDR1 is SGHVS and CDR2 is FQNEAQ. This CDR3 spans 13 amino acids. V lost 5 bases and J 3 bases, leaving 11 bases between the germline ends. The PCR had 60 Vbeta and 13 Jbeta primers. Generated by immunoSEQ multiplex PCR, the TCRdb table keeps only in-frame clones and is missing some. The sample gives around 64,000 clones, about 69% of which show up once; 6% to 7% is in the top ten. This rearrangement joins TRBV7-8 to TRBJ2-7; D might be TRBD2 (5 bases). This sequence originates from a man younger than 40 in good health and CMV-seropositive. The sample consisted of PBMCs. CDR3 region: CASSPTLGYEQYF. The CDR3 DNA reads TGTGCCAGCAGCCCAACACTAGGCTACGAGCAGTACTTC.